Listed below are T cell receptor beta chains from one sample, sequenced in a study of glioma-infiltrating T cells after dendritic cell vaccination. The repertoire was sequenced with immunoSEQ multiplex PCR; TCRdb's copy has only in-frame clones and lacks some. Of tens of thousands of clones detected, around 83% appear once; the ten largest clones hold under 8%. The sequenced sample was blood, obtained after dendritic cell vaccination. The source of these receptors is a human donor with glioblastoma. The CDR3 runs from the conserved cysteine through the conserved F or W. D genes are given only for firm matches. The size entry is marked missing in some rows and otherwise reads once, few, many or a size class.

V,D,size,length,J,DNA,CDR3
TRBV15,NA,NA,14,TRBJ2-1,TGTGCCACCAGCAGAGGAATTAGCGAGAATGAGCAGTTCTTC,CATSRGISENEQFF
TRBV4-1,TRBD1,NA,17,TRBJ1-4,TGCGCCAGCAGCCTCCGAGGACCACAGGGGGATTTTGAAAAACTGTTTTTT,CASSLRGPQGDFEKLFF
TRBV5-6,NA,NA,17,TRBJ2-2,TGTGCCAGCAGCTTGGACAGGGAAGAGTTGTACACCGGGGAGCTGTTTTTT,CASSLDREELYTGELFF
TRBV12-5,TRBD1,NA,14,TRBJ1-4,TGTGCTAGTGGTACCGGGACAGGGAATGAAAAACTGTTTTTT,CASGTGTGNEKLFF
TRBV6-1,NA,NA,17,TRBJ1-1,TGTGCCAGCAGTCAAGGGTGGTCACGGATACGGGACACTGAAGCTTTCTTT,CASSQGWSRIRDTEAFF
TRBV19,NA,NA,12,TRBJ2-2,TGTGCCAGTAGTACAGGGGCCGGGGAGCTGTTTTTT,CASSTGAGELFF
TRBV29-1,TRBD2,once,15,TRBJ2-3,TGCAGCGTAGCACGGACTAGCGGGGGGATAGATACGCAGTATTTT,CSVARTSGGIDTQYF
TRBV14,NA,NA,14,TRBJ2-2,TGTGCCAGCAGCCAAGTAGCCTTCACCGGGGAGCTGTTTTTT,CASSQVAFTGELFF
TRBV7-2,TRBD1,NA,16,TRBJ1-1,TGTGCCAGCAGAGTACGGATGACAGGGTCTGGGGCTGAAGCTTTCTTT,CASRVRMTGSGAEAFF
TRBV5-1,NA,NA,16,TRBJ1-6,TGCGCCAGCAGCTCCTTAGGGGCGGATGGGAATTCACCCCTCCACTTT,CASSSLGADGNSPLHF
TRBV9,NA,once,14,TRBJ2-7,TGTGCCAGCAGCTGGTCTAGCGAGCCCTACGAGCAGTACTTC,CASSWSSEPYEQYF
TRBV7-2,TRBD2,NA,15,TRBJ2-1,TGTGCCAGCAGCGGACTAGCGGGGGGGCCCAATGAGCAGTTCTTC,CASSGLAGGPNEQFF
TRBV29-1,NA,NA,14,TRBJ2-7,TGCAGCGTTGTAGCGGATCCCAGCTCCTACGAGCAGTACTTC,CSVVADPSSYEQYF
TRBV4-1,TRBD2,NA,15,TRBJ2-7,TGCGCCAGCAGCGATCGGACTAGCGGGAAGGACGAGCAGTACTTC,CASSDRTSGKDEQYF
TRBV11-1,NA,NA,14,TRBJ2-2,TGTGCCAGCAGTTTCGGGGTCAATATACGGGAGCTGTTTTTT,CASSFGVNIRELFF
TRBV18,NA,NA,14,TRBJ1-1,TGTGCCAGCTCAGAAATTCAGGGTTACACTGAAGCTTTCTTT,CASSEIQGYTEAFF